These T cell receptor beta chains were read from a single sample in a study. TCRdb redid the calling of the 5' RACE reads with MiXCR, one entry per CDR3 protein. Of approximately 50,000 distinct CDR3 sequences listed, 26% are singletons. Sequencing used tumor-infiltrating Tregs sorted from the breast tumor. These receptors were collected from a female donor with breast cancer. CDR3s include the opening cysteine and the closing phenylalanine or tryptophan. Fields, in order: D gene, V gene, clone size, J gene, CDR3 protein, CDR3 DNA. A D gene is named only where the DNA matches it firmly. The size field is filled for only some rows; it gives once, few, many or a size class.

TRBD1	TRBV7-2	NA	TRBJ1-2	CASGREADRGIYGYTF	TGTGCCAGCGGCAGAGAGGCGGACAGGGGGATCTATGGCTACACCTTC
TRBD1	TRBV7-3	many	TRBJ1-1	CASSFRDRDQNTEAFF	TGTGCCAGCAGCTTTAGGGACAGGGACCAGAACACTGAAGCTTTCTTT
NA	TRBV6-2/TRBV6-3	few	TRBJ2-3	CASSSWGGGTDTQYF	TGTGCCAGCAGTTCCTGGGGTGGTGGCACAGATACGCAGTATTTT
NA	TRBV7-3	many	TRBJ2-5	CASSRPGETQYF	TGTGCCAGCAGCCGCCCCGGGGAGACCCAGTACTTC
TRBD1	TRBV5-1	many	TRBJ2-3	CASSGGQGTDTQYF	TGCGCCAGCAGCGGCGGACAGGGCACAGATACGCAGTATTTT
NA	TRBV5-1	NA	TRBJ2-7	CASSFDVGSSSYEQYF	TGCGCCAGCAGCTTCGACGTAGGTAGCAGCTCCTACGAGCAGTACTTC
NA	TRBV6-5	many	TRBJ1-4	CASSSRGFDEKLFF	TGTGCCAGCAGTTCCAGGGGATTTGATGAAAAACTGTTTTTT
NA	TRBV28	many	TRBJ2-3	CASSLRVGTSTDTQYF	TGTGCCAGCAGTTTACGGGTCGGGACTAGCACAGATACGCAGTATTTT
NA	TRBV20-1	many	TRBJ1-1	CSARGAPTNTEAFF	TGCAGTGCTAGAGGGGCCCCAACGAACACTGAAGCTTTCTTT
NA	TRBV6-5	few	TRBJ1-5	CASSADRNQPQHF	TGTGCCAGCAGTGCGGACAGAAATCAGCCCCAGCATTTT
NA	TRBV5-1	many	TRBJ2-7	CASSLGLANSYEQYF	TGCGCCAGCAGCTTGGGGCTAGCGAACTCCTACGAGCAGTACTTC
NA	TRBV4-2	few	TRBJ2-2	CASSQEVAGELFF	TGTGCCAGCAGCCAAGAAGTGGCGGGGGAGCTGTTTTTT
NA	TRBV20-1	few	TRBJ1-1	CRGGGGTNTEAFF	TGCAGGGGAGGTGGCGGAACGAACACTGAAGCTTTCTTT
NA	TRBV10-3	NA	TRBJ2-5	CAISERTEETQYF	TGTGCCATCAGTGAACGGACGGAAGAGACCCAGTACTTC
NA	TRBV11-3	NA	TRBJ2-5	CASSLGSAATQETQYF	TGTGCCAGCAGCTTAGGGTCGGCGGCCACCCAAGAGACCCAGTACTTC
TRBD2	TRBV7-3	few	TRBJ2-3	CASSEGTSGGPTSTDTQYF	TGTGCCAGCAGCGAAGGGACTAGCGGGGGACCTACTAGCACAGATACGCAGTATTTT
TRBD1	TRBV7-2	many	TRBJ2-5	CASSNRGWAQETQYF	TGTGCCAGCAGCAACAGGGGTTGGGCCCAAGAGACCCAGTACTTC
NA	TRBV12-3/TRBV12-4	NA	TRBJ2-5	CAGSLMGPKGETQYF	TGTGCCGGCAGCCTAATGGGCCCGAAAGGAGAGACCCAGTACTTC
NA	TRBV5-1	NA	TRBJ1-3	CASSLGGGNTIYF	TGCGCCAGCAGCTTGGGGGGAGGAAACACCATATATTTT
TRBD1	TRBV20-1	few	TRBJ2-7	CSASRDRVIYEQYF	TGCAGTGCTAGCCGGGACAGGGTAATCTACGAGCAGTACTTC
NA	TRBV30	few	TRBJ2-6	CAWSVIQGANVLTF	TGTGCCTGGAGTGTGATTCAGGGAGCCAACGTCCTGACTTTC
TRBD2	TRBV10-3	few	TRBJ2-1	CAISTTSGGVNEQFF	TGTGCCATCAGTACGACTAGCGGGGGTGTAAATGAGCAGTTCTTC
NA	TRBV20-1	NA	TRBJ2-1	CSARDRLALSSYNEQFF	TGCAGTGCTAGAGATCGGCTAGCGCTTAGCTCCTACAATGAGCAGTTCTTC
TRBD1	TRBV7-9	NA	TRBJ2-7	CASSPWTGISYEQYF	TGTGCCAGCAGCCCATGGACAGGGATCTCCTACGAGCAGTACTTC
TRBD1	TRBV7-8	NA	TRBJ1-2	CASSPRGRKGYTF	TGTGCCAGCAGCCCAAGGGGGCGCAAAGGCTACACCTTC
NA	TRBV5-6	NA	TRBJ1-2	CASSLQRGGYTF	TGTGCCAGCAGCTTACAGAGGGGAGGCTACACCTTC
TRBD2	TRBV20-1	NA	TRBJ2-1	CSATPYGSGRIYNEQFF	TGCAGTGCTACCCCTTATGGTAGCGGGAGGATATACAATGAGCAGTTCTTC
NA	TRBV9	many	TRBJ1-1	CASSRLRENTEAFF	TGTGCCAGCAGTCGACTCAGGGAGAACACTGAAGCTTTCTTT
TRBD2	TRBV29-1	many	TRBJ2-5	CSVGLRGVWETQYF	TGCAGCGTAGGACTTCGGGGGGTGTGGGAGACCCAGTACTTC
TRBD2	TRBV30	few	TRBJ2-1	CAGTSGYNEQFF	TGTGCCGGGACTAGCGGCTACAATGAGCAGTTCTTC
NA	TRBV18	NA	TRBJ1-3	CASSLPGHIHTIYF	TGTGCCAGCTCACTACCGGGACACATCCACACCATATATTTT
TRBD1	TRBV4-1	many	TRBJ1-2	CASSQETGANYGYTF	TGCGCCAGCAGCCAAGAAACAGGGGCTAACTATGGCTACACCTTC
NA	TRBV11-2	NA	TRBJ1-1	CASSSLVYTEAFF	TGTGCCAGCAGCTCCCTAGTTTACACTGAAGCTTTCTTT
NA	TRBV25-1	few	TRBJ2-1	CASSELSEYNEQFF	TGTGCCAGCAGTGAATTGTCGGAATACAATGAGCAGTTCTTC
TRBD2	TRBV20-1	NA	TRBJ2-3	CSARDFRRGGENTQYF	TGCAGTGCTAGAGATTTCCGTCGGGGGGGGGAAAATACGCAGTATTTT
NA	TRBV2	NA	TRBJ2-7	CASSDRGRYEQYF	TGTGCCAGCAGTGACAGGGGGAGGTACGAGCAGTACTTC
TRBD2	TRBV9	NA	TRBJ2-1	CASSVGRGGLGEQFF	TGTGCCAGCAGCGTAGGGAGGGGAGGGCTCGGTGAGCAGTTCTTC
NA	TRBV7-2	NA	TRBJ2-3	CASSFSLGLDTQYF	TGTGCCAGCAGCTTCAGCCTAGGTTTAGATACGCAGTATTTT
NA	TRBV7-9	few	TRBJ2-7	CASSLRPNEQYF	TGTGCCAGCAGCTTAAGGCCGAACGAGCAGTACTTC
TRBD2	TRBV7-2	NA	TRBJ2-3	CASSPRTSGRTDTQYF	TGTGCCAGCAGCCCTAGGACTAGCGGGAGGACAGATACGCAGTATTTT
NA	TRBV7-2	many	TRBJ1-6	CASSVDNNSPLHF	TGTGCCAGCAGCGTGGACAATAATTCACCCCTCCACTTT
TRBD2	TRBV29-1	many	TRBJ2-1	CSVEGEAGGYNEQFF	TGCAGCGTTGAAGGCGAGGCGGGAGGGTACAATGAGCAGTTCTTC
NA	TRBV27	few	TRBJ1-2	CASRTTRDGRNYGYTF	TGTGCCAGCAGGACTACACGGGACGGTCGAAACTATGGCTACACCTTC
NA	TRBV7-2	NA	TRBJ1-6	CASSQGQGSNSPLHF	TGTGCCAGCAGCCAAGGTCAGGGGAGTAATTCACCCCTCCACTTT
TRBD1	TRBV7-8	NA	TRBJ2-1	CASSLSIPRTLQGTALTYNEQFF	TGTGCCAGCAGCTTAAGTATTCCGAGGACGTTGCAGGGGACAGCGTTAACCTACAATGAGCAGTTCTTC
NA	TRBV6-5	few	TRBJ1-2	CASSSGYGYTF	TGTGCCAGCAGTTCAGGCTATGGCTACACCTTC
NA	TRBV5-1	NA	TRBJ1-1	CASQAGQLNTEAFF	TGCGCCAGCCAAGCGGGACAACTGAACACTGAAGCTTTCTTT
TRBD1	TRBV7-3	few	TRBJ1-1	CASSEQGFTEAFF	TGTGCCAGCAGCGAACAGGGGTTCACTGAAGCTTTCTTT